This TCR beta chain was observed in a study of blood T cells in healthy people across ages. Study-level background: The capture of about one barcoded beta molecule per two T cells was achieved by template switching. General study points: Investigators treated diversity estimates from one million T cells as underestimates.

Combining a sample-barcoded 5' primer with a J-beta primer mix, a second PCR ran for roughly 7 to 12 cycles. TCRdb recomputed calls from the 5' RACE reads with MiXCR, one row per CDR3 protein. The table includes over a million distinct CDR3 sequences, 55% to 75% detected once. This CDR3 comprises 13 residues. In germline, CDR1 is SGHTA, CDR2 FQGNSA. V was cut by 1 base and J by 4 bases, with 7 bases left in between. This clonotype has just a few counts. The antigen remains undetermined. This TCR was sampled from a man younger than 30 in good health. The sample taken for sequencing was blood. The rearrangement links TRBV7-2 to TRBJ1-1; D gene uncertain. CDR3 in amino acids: CASSLDRPTEAFF. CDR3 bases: TGTGCCAGCAGCTTAGATCGGCCCACTGAAGCTTTCTTT.